The rows below give T cell receptor beta chains drawn from one sample of a study of blood T cell repertoires in COVID-19. Measured with immunoSEQ multiplex PCR; TCRdb has only the in-frame clones, and not every one. The data contain nearly 350,000 clones, over 80% of them singletons. The sample comprised peripheral blood. Every receptor here comes from a woman aged 45-60 years with COVID-19, enrolled during active disease. CDR3s leave out the opening cysteine and the closing phenylalanine or tryptophan. The listing skips clone size in some rows; elsewhere it reads once, few, many or a size class.

v_gene: TRBV7-2; j_gene: TRBJ1-1; abundance: -; CDR3aa: ASSLLSATEAF
v_gene: TRBV30; j_gene: TRBJ1-2; abundance: -; CDR3aa: AWSIQGARGYT
v_gene: TRBV6-5; j_gene: TRBJ2-4; abundance: -; CDR3aa: ASSYSSGQGQNIQY
v_gene: TRBV5-4; j_gene: TRBJ1-6; abundance: -; CDR3aa: ASSAGLQGNNSPLH
v_gene: TRBV6-5; j_gene: TRBJ2-1; abundance: -; CDR3aa: ASRSPGLGDNEQF
v_gene: TRBV27; j_gene: TRBJ2-7; abundance: -; CDR3aa: ASSLSAASGRFPSYEQY
v_gene: TRBV5-1; j_gene: TRBJ1-2; abundance: -; CDR3aa: ASSPGTANYGYT
v_gene: TRBV13; j_gene: TRBJ2-7; abundance: -; CDR3aa: ATKPGGTYEQY
v_gene: TRBV11-2; j_gene: TRBJ2-7; abundance: once; CDR3aa: ASSPRLAGVVYEQY
v_gene: TRBV19; j_gene: TRBJ2-3; abundance: -; CDR3aa: ASSIPGTDTQY
v_gene: TRBV9; j_gene: TRBJ1-1; abundance: -; CDR3aa: ASSVDEGNTEAF
v_gene: TRBV10-3; j_gene: TRBJ2-3; abundance: -; CDR3aa: AISGQPGLATPTDTQY
v_gene: TRBV18; j_gene: TRBJ2-1; abundance: -; CDR3aa: ASSPQGLAGGNEQF
v_gene: TRBV2; j_gene: TRBJ2-5; abundance: -; CDR3aa: ASSQQTSGNQETQY
v_gene: TRBV5-4; j_gene: TRBJ2-5; abundance: -; CDR3aa: ASMAGGRVQETQY
v_gene: TRBV5-1; j_gene: TRBJ1-4; abundance: -; CDR3aa: ASSSKGEGKLF
v_gene: TRBV6-5; j_gene: TRBJ2-5; abundance: -; CDR3aa: ASMRNRGPQETQY
v_gene: TRBV7-2; j_gene: TRBJ2-1; abundance: -; CDR3aa: ASSPPWRERYNEQF
v_gene: TRBV7-2; j_gene: TRBJ1-1; abundance: -; CDR3aa: ASTLTGTTEAF
v_gene: TRBV29-1; j_gene: TRBJ1-6; abundance: -; CDR3aa: SVDPVPILSYNSPLH
v_gene: TRBV11-3; j_gene: TRBJ2-2; abundance: -; CDR3aa: ASSLGGRENGELF
v_gene: TRBV6-1; j_gene: TRBJ1-1; abundance: once; CDR3aa: ASSEGFTYNTEAF
v_gene: TRBV30; j_gene: TRBJ1-2; abundance: -; CDR3aa: AWSVLNGYT
v_gene: TRBV19; j_gene: TRBJ2-3; abundance: -; CDR3aa: ASSILVVTSGRVATSTDTQY
v_gene: TRBV11-2; j_gene: TRBJ2-2; abundance: -; CDR3aa: ASSLGTQGAQTGELF
v_gene: TRBV7-3; j_gene: TRBJ2-7; abundance: -; CDR3aa: ASSPTGQASYEQY
v_gene: TRBV2; j_gene: TRBJ2-2; abundance: -; CDR3aa: ASSDRGVGELF
v_gene: TRBV6-5; j_gene: TRBJ1-2; abundance: -; CDR3aa: ASSLDRVGSGYT
v_gene: TRBV2; j_gene: TRBJ1-4; abundance: -; CDR3aa: ASAGRIYEKLF
v_gene: TRBV3-1/TRBV3-2; j_gene: TRBJ1-1; abundance: few; CDR3aa: ASSQGFRGSTEAF
v_gene: TRBV3-1/TRBV3-2; j_gene: TRBJ1-2; abundance: -; CDR3aa: ASSPRQGVGGYT
v_gene: TRBV11-1; j_gene: TRBJ2-1; abundance: once; CDR3aa: ASSATGESYNEQF
v_gene: TRBV29-1; j_gene: TRBJ1-5; abundance: -; CDR3aa: SAGGEYQPQH
v_gene: TRBV4-2; j_gene: TRBJ2-7; abundance: once; CDR3aa: ASSQVAGGPDEQY
v_gene: TRBV2; j_gene: TRBJ2-3; abundance: -; CDR3aa: ASTEAVRGTDTQY
v_gene: TRBV7-8; j_gene: TRBJ1-5; abundance: -; CDR3aa: ASSFDRSGNQPQH
v_gene: TRBV13; j_gene: TRBJ1-2; abundance: -; CDR3aa: ASSLKEIYGYT
v_gene: TRBV4-2; j_gene: TRBJ1-2; abundance: -; CDR3aa: ASSPGTVYYGYT
v_gene: TRBV19; j_gene: TRBJ1-2; abundance: few; CDR3aa: ASSQGLGYGYT
v_gene: TRBV27; j_gene: TRBJ1-2; abundance: -; CDR3aa: ASSLSEGNGYT
v_gene: TRBV9; j_gene: TRBJ2-7; abundance: -; CDR3aa: ASSDGTRNEQY
v_gene: TRBV27; j_gene: TRBJ2-1; abundance: few; CDR3aa: ASSLGPGGYNEQF
v_gene: TRBV6-6; j_gene: TRBJ2-3; abundance: -; CDR3aa: ASSYGATSGTDTQY